This T cell receptor (beta chain) came from a study of CD8+ T cells in alopecia areata. As for the study in general: Tofacitinib was taken orally by treated patients, and the dose was 5 to 10 mg twice daily. Study results and caveats: For baseline CD8+ expansion, any link to response stays uncertain with one nonresponder.

Stated treatment: oral pan-JAK inhibitor, 5-10 mg twice daily. For this clone: The antigen remains undetermined.

The CDR3 loop spans 16 amino acids. Germline V gene lookup returns CDR1 MGHRA and CDR2 YSYEKL. V gave up 4 bases and J gave up 5 bases; unmatched junction bases: 9. Following extraction, RNA underwent reverse transcription to cDNA, which served as the sequencing template. Only in-frame clones appear in the TCRdb table, and some are missing; sequencing was by immunoSEQ multiplex PCR. The repertoire holds some 96,000 clones, with about 58% as singletons. Here the sequenced sample was CD8+ T cells sorted from blood, taken at week 4, from a patient treated with tofacitinib. This chain uses TRBV4-1 with TRBJ1-5; 9 bases agree with TRBD1. The receptor's source is a human donor with alopecia areata. Written as DNA, the CDR3 is TGCGCCAGCAGCCCATTGGACAGGGGAAGTTATCAGCCCCAGCATTTT. Residues: CASSPLDRGSYQPQHF.